This TCR beta chain was recorded in a study of beta chain features in type 1 diabetes. Study-wide findings and caveats: In all four CD4+ subsets, TCRB CDR3 length was significantly, moderately reduced in type 1 diabetes.

The study reverse transcribed the entire isolated RNA, so it sequenced expressed TCRB transcripts. Assay: immunoSEQ multiplex PCR; the TCRdb copy retains only in-frame clones and omits some. Altogether fewer than 350,000 clones are present, 15% to 20% being singletons, with the ten largest covering approximately 0.041%. The CDR3 runs 14 residues. The ends lost 3 bases at V and 2 bases at J; junction bases unmatched: 6. Germline V gene sequence: CDR1 GTSNPN, CDR2 SVGIG (reference sequence). Concerning this clone itself: Its antigen is still unknown.

This receptor was obtained from a woman between 18 and 29 years old in good health. Source material: naive CD4+ T cells from blood. The chain links TRBV30 to TRBJ2-5; 7 bases fit TRBD1. CDR3 in DNA: TGTGCCTGGAGCGACAGGGTCCTACAAGAGACCCAGTACTTC. Its translation: CAWSDRVLQETQYF.